The clone carrying this TCR beta chain is a singleton in its sample. This record comes from a study of blood T cell repertoires in COVID-19. Study at large: Acute and convalescent COVID-19 specimens originated in the United States, Italy and Spain. Sources were T cells, B-cell-depleted T cells, or PBMCs; the material itself was cDNA or gDNA.

Per the authors' pipeline: Reference gene primer amplification in the assay estimated nucleated cell counts. Some clones are missing from TCRdb's copy, which holds only in-frame ones; the method was immunoSEQ multiplex PCR. The V and J calls and clone size were taken over from that table, and D and trimming were inferred from the DNA. The table lists about 190,000 clones, roughly 85% of them singletons. The sequence came from a woman older than 75 with acute or convalescent COVID-19. Sequences were obtained from peripheral blood.

The CDR3 sequence is CASSLTDRGVDTQYF. In nucleotides, the CDR3 is TGTGCCAGCAGCTTAACGGACAGGGGTGTAGATACGCAGTATTTT. The chain joins TRBV7-9 to TRBJ2-3; 9 bases line up with TRBD1. There are 15 residues in the CDR3. Germline assignment: CDR1 SEHNR and CDR2 FQNEAQ (reference sequence). V shed 2 bases, J shed 5 bases, and the junction held 5 bases outside the gene matches.